This T cell receptor (beta chain) was observed in a study of cytomegalovirus exposure and HLA in healthy donors. Regarding the study as a whole: The study assumed roughly uniform donor sequencing depth for presence/absence analyses.

As concerns this clone: Its antigen remains unknown.

PCR employed 60 Vbeta and 13 Jbeta primers. Sequencing used immunoSEQ multiplex PCR; TCRdb keeps in-frame clones, though not all of them. The repertoire consists of tens of thousands of clones, with roughly 67% occurring once and the leading ten covering roughly 5.5%. The origin of this receptor is a man aged 50 to 60 in good health and CMV-seronegative. Sequenced material: PBMCs.

CDR3 sequence: CASSQGGGLAGGREQYF. The CDR3 nucleotides read TGTGCCAGCAGCCAAGGTGGTGGACTAGCGGGGGGGAGGGAGCAGTACTTC. The chain has TRBV7-9 and TRBJ2-7, with TRBD2 identical over 15 bases. CDR1 and CDR2 (germline): SEHNR, FQNEAQ (reference sequence). Trimming removed 5 bases from V and 7 bases from J; junction bases left unmatched: 12. This CDR3 has 17 residues.